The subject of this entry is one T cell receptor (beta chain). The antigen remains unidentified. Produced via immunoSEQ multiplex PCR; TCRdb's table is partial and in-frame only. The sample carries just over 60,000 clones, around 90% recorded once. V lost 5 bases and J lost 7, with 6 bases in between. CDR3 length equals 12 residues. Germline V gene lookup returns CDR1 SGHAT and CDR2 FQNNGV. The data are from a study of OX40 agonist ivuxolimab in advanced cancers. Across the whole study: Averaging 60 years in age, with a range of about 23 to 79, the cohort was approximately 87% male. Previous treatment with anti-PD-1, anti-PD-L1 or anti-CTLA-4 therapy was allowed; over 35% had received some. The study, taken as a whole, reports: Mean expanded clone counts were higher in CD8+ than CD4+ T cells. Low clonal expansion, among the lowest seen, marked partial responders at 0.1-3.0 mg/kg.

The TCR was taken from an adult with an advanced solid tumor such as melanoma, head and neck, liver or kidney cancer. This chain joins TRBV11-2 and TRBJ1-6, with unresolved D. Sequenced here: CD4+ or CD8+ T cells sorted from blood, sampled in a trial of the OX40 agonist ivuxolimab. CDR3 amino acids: CASSEQNSPLHF. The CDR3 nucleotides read TGTGCCAGCAGCGAGCAGAATTCACCCCTCCACTTT.